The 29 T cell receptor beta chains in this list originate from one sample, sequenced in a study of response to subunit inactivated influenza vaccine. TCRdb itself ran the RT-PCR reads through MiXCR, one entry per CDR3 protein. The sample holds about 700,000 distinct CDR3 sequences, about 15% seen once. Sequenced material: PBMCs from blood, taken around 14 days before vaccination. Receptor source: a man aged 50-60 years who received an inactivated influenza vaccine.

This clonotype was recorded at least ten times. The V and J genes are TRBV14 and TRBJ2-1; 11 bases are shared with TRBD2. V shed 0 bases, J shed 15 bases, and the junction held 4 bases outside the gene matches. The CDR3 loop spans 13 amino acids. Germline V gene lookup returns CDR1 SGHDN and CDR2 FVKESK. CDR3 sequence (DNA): TGTGCCAGCAGCCAAGACCGAACTAGCGGGGGGTTCTTC. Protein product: CASSQDRTSGGFF.

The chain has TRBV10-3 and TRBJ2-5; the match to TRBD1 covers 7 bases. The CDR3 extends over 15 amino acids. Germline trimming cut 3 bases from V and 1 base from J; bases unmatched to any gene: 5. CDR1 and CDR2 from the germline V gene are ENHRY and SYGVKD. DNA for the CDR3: TGTGCCATCAGTGAAGGGACAGCCTCCCAAGAGACCCAGTACTTC. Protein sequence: CAISEGTASQETQYF.

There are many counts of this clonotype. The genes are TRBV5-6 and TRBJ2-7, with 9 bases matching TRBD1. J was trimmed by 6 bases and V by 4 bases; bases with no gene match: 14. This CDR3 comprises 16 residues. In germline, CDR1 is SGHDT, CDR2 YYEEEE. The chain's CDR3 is CASSPAGTGRVREQYF. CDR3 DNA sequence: TGTGCCAGCAGCCCCGCCGGGACAGGGAGAGTACGCGAGCAGTACTTC. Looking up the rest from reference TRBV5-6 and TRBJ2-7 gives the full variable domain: DAGVTQSPTHLIKTRGQQVTLRCSPKSGHDTVSWYQQALGQGPQFIFQYYEEEERQRGNFPDRFSGHQFPNYSSELNVNALLLGDSALYLCASSPAGTGRVREQYFGPGTRLTVT.

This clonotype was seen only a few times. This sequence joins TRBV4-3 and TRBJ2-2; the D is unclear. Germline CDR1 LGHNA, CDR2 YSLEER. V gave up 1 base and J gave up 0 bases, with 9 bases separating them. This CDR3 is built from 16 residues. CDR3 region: CASSQVGRPNTGELFF. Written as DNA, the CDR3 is TGCGCCAGCAGCCAAGTTGGAAGACCGAACACCGGGGAGCTGTTTTTT.

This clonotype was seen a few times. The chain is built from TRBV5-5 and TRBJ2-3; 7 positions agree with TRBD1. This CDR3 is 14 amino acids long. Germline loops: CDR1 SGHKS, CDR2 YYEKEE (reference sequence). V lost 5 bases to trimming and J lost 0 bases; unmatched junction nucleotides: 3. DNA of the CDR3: TGTGCCAGCAGGACAGGGTTTAGCACAGATACGCAGTATTTT. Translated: CASRTGFSTDTQYF.

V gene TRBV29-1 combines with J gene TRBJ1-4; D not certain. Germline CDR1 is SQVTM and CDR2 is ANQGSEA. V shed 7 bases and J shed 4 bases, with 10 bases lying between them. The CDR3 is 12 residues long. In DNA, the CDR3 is TGCAGCGCTAGGTCCGTTAATGAAAAACTGTTTTTT. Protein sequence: CSARSVNEKLFF.

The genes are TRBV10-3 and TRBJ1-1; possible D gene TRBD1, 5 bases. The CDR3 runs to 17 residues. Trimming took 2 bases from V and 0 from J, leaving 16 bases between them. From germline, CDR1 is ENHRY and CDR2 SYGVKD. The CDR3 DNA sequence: TGTGCCATCAGTGAGACAATTCGGGGCAGGCTGAACACTGAAGCTTTCTTT. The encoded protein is CAISETIRGRLNTEAFF.

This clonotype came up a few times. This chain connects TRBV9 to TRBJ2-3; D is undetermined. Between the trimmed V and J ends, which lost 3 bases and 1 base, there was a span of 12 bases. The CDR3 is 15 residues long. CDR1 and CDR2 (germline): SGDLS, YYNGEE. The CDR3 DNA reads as TGTGCCAGCAGCGAGGCCGGCTGGGGCACAGATACGCAGTATTTT. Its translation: CASSEAGWGTDTQYF.

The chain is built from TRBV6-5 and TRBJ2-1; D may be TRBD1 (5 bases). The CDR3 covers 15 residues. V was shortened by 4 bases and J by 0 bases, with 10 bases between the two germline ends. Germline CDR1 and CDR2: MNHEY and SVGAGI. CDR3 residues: CASSLDTPSYNEQFF. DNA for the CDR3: TGTGCCAGCAGTTTGGACACGCCCTCCTACAATGAGCAGTTCTTC.

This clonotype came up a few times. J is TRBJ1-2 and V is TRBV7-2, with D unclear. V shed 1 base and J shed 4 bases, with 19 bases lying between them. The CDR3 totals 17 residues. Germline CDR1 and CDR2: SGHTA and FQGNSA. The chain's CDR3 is CASSLGVSGIATYGYTF. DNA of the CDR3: TGTGCCAGCAGCTTAGGCGTTTCGGGGATTGCTACCTATGGCTACACCTTC.

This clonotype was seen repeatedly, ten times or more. This chain's CDR3 is CASSLLAGSSYNEQFF. The CDR3 coding sequence is TGTGCCAGCAGCCTACTAGCGGGGAGCTCCTACAATGAGCAGTTCTTC. The rearrangement joins TRBV5-6 to TRBJ2-1, with 10 positions matching TRBD2. Germline CDR1 and CDR2: SGHDT and YYEEEE. Trimming at V came to 4 bases and at J to 0 bases, leaving 4 bases not matched to a gene. There are 16 residues in the CDR3.

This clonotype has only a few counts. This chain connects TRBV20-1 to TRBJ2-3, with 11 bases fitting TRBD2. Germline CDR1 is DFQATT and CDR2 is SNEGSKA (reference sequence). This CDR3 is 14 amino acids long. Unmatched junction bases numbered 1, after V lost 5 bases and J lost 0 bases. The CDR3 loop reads CSAASGRSTDTQYF. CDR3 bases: TGCAGTGCTGCTAGCGGGAGGAGCACAGATACGCAGTATTTT.

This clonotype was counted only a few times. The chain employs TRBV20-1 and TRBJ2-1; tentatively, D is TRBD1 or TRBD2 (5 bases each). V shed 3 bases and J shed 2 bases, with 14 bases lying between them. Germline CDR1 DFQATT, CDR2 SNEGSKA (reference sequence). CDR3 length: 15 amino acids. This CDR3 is CSARPRGPPYNEQFF. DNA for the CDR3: TGCAGTGCTAGGCCTCGGGGACCACCCTACAATGAGCAGTTCTTC.

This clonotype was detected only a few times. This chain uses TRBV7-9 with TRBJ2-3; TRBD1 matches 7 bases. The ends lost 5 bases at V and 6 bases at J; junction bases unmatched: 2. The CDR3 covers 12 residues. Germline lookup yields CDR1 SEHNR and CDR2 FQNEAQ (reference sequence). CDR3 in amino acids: CASSEDRDTQYF. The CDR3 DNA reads TGTGCCAGCAGCGAGGACAGGGATACGCAGTATTTT. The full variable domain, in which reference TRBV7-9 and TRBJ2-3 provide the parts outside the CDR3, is DTGVSQNPRHKITKRGQNVTFRCDPISEHNRLYWYRQTLGQGPEFLTYFQNEAQLEKSRLLSDRFSAERPKGSFSTLEIQRTEQGDSAMYLCASSEDRDTQYFGPGTRLTVL.

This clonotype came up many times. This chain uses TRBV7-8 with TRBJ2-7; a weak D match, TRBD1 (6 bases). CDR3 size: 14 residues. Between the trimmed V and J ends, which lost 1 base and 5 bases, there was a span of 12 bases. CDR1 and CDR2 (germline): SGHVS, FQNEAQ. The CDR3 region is CASSLEGHRDEQYF. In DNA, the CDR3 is TGTGCCAGCAGCTTAGAGGGACACAGAGACGAGCAGTACTTC.

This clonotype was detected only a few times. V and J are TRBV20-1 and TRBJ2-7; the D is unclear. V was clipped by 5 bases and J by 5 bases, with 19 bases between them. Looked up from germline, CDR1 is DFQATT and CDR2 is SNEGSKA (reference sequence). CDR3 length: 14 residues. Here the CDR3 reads CSAAFRLSFHEQYF. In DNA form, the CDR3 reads TGCAGTGCTGCCTTTCGGTTGAGCTTCCACGAGCAGTACTTC.

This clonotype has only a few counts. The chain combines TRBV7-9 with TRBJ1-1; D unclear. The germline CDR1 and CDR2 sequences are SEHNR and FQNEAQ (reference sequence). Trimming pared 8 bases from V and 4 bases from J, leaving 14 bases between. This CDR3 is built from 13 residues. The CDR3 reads CASGQMGGTEAFF. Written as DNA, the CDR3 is TGTGCCAGCGGGCAGATGGGCGGCACTGAAGCTTTCTTT. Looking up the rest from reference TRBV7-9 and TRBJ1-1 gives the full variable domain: DTGVSQNPRHKITKRGQNVTFRCDPISEHNRLYWYRQTLGQGPEFLTYFQNEAQLEKSRLLSDRFSAERPKGSFSTLEIQRTEQGDSAMYLCASGQMGGTEAFFGQGTRLTVV.

CDR3 DNA sequence: TGCAGTGCTCCGGACCGCGGCAATCAGCCCCAGCATTTT. It is translated as CSAPDRGNQPQHF. The chain is built from TRBV20-1 and TRBJ1-5; D unclear. The CDR3 has 13 amino acids. Germline V gene sequence: CDR1 DFQATT, CDR2 SNEGSKA (reference sequence). V lost 5 bases and J 2 bases, leaving 10 bases between the germline ends.

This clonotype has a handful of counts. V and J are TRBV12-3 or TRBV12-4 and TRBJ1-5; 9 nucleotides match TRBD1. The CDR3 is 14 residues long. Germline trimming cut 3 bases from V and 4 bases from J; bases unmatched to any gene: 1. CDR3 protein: CASSFGTGNQPQHF. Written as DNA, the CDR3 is TGTGCCAGCAGTTTCGGGACAGGGAATCAGCCCCAGCATTTT.

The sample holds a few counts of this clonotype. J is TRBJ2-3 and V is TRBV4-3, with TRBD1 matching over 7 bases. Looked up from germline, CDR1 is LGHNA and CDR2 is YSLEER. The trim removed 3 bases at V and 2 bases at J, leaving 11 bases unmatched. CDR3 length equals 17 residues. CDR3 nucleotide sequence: TGCGCCAGCAGCCAGGACGACAGGGTGGGTTTCACAGATACGCAGTATTTT. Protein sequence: CASSQDDRVGFTDTQYF.

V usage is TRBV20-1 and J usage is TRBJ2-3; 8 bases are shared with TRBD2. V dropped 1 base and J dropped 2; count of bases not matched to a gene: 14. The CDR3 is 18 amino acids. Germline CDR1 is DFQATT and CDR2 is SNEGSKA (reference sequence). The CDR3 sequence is CSARVPGGRRALTDTQYF. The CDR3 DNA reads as TGCAGTGCTAGAGTTCCGGGGGGGCGCCGGGCTCTCACAGATACGCAGTATTTT.

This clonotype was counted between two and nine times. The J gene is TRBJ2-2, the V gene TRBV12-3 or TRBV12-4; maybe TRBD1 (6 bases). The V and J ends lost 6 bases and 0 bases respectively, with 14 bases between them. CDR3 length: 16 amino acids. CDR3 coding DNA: TGTGCCAGCAGCAGTTCAGGGGCGACGAACACCGGGGAGCTGTTTTTT. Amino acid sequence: CASSSSGATNTGELFF.

DNA for the CDR3: TGCAGCGTGGGGACTAGCGGGAGGGCAGAGACCCAGTACTTC. As protein: CSVGTSGRAETQYF. This chain joins TRBV29-1 and TRBJ2-5; 16 bases are a match to TRBD2. After removal of 6 bases from V and 4 bases from J, the junction contained 2 bases not matched to a gene. CDR3 length: 14 residues. Germline V CDR1 and CDR2: SQVTM, ANQGSEA.

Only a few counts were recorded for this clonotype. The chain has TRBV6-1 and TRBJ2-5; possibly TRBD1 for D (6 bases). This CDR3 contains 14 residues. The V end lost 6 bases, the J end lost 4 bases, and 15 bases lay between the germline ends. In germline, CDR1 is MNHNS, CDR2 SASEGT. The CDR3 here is CASSHNRVGETQYF. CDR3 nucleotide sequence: TGTGCCAGCAGCCATAACAGGGTAGGAGAGACCCAGTACTTC.

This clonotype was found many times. The CDR3 DNA is TGTGCCAGCTCACCCGCAGATACGCAGTATTTT. This encodes CASSPADTQYF. The chain employs TRBV18 and TRBJ2-3, with D unresolved. Between the trimmed V and J ends, which lost 3 bases and 4 bases, there was a span of 2 bases. The V gene's germline CDR1 is KGHSH and CDR2 LQKENI. The CDR3 spans 11 residues. Full variable domain (missing parts from reference TRBV18 and TRBJ2-3): NAGVMQNPRHLVRRRGQEARLRCSPMKGHSHVYWYRQLPEEGLKFMVYLQKENIIDESGMPKERFSAEFPKEGPSILRIQQVVRGDSAAYFCASSPADTQYFGPGTRLTVL.

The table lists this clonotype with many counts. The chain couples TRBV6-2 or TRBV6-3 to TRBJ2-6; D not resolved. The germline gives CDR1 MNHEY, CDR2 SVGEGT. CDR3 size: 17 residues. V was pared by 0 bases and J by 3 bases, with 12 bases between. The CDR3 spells CASSYSGASYGANVLTF. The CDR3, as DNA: TGTGCCAGCAGTTACTCCGGCGCCTCCTATGGGGCCAACGTCCTGACTTTC.

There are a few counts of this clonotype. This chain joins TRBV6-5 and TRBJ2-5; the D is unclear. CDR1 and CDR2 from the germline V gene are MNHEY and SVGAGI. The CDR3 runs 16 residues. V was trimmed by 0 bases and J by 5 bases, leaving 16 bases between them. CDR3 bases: TGTGCCAGCAGTTACTCGGTCGTCCTAGGGAAGGAGACCCAGTACTTC. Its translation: CASSYSVVLGKETQYF.

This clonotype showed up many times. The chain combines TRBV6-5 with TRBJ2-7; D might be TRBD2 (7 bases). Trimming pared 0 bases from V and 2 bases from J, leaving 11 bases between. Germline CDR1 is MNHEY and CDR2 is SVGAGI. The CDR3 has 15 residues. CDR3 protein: CASSYSGGRAYEQYF. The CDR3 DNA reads TGTGCCAGCAGTTACTCCGGGGGGCGCGCCTACGAGCAGTACTTC.

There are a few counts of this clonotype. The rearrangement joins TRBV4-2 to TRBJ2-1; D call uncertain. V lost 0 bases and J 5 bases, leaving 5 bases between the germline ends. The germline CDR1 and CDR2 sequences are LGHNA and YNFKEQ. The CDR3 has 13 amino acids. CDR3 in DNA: TGTGCCAGCAGCCAAGATCAAAACAATGAGCAGTTCTTC. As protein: CASSQDQNNEQFF.